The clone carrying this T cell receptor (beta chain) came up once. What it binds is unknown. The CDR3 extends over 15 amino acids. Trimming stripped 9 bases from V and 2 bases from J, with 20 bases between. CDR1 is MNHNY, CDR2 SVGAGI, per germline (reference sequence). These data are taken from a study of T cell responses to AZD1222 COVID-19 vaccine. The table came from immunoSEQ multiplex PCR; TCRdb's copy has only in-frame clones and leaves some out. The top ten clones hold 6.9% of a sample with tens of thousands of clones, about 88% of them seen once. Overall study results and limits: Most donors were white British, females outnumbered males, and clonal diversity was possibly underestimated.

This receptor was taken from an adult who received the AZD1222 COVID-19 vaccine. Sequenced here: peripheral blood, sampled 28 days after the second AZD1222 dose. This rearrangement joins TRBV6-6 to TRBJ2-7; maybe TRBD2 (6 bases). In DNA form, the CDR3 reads TGTGCCAGGAGATTTCCCGGGACTCAAACCTACGAGCAGTACTTC. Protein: CARRFPGTQTYEQYF.